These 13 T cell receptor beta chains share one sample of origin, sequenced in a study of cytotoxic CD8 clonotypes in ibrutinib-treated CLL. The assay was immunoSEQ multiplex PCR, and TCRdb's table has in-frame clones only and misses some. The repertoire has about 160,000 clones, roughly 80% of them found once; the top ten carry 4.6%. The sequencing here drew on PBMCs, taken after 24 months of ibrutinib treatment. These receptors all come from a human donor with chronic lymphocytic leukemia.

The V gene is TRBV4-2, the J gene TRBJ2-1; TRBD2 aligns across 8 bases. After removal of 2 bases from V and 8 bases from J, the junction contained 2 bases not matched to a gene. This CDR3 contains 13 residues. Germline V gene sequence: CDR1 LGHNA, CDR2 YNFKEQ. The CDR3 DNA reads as TGTGCCAGCAGCCAAAGGGGACTAGATGAGCAGTTCTTC. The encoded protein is CASSQRGLDEQFF.

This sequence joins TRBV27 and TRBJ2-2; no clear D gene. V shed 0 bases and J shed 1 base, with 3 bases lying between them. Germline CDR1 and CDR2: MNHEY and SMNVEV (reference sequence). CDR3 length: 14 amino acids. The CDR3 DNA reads TGTGCCAGCAGTTTATCTTGGAACACCGGGGAGCTGTTTTTT. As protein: CASSLSWNTGELFF.

The CDR3 protein is CAISDGTWADTEAFF. The DNA of the CDR3 is TGTGCCATCAGTGACGGGACATGGGCCGACACTGAAGCTTTCTTT. The rearrangement uses TRBV10-3 and TRBJ1-1; D possibly corresponds to TRBD1 (6 bases). The V gene lost 3 bases and the J gene lost 3 bases, with 14 bases spanning the gap. This CDR3 comprises 15 residues. From germline, CDR1 is ENHRY and CDR2 SYGVKD.

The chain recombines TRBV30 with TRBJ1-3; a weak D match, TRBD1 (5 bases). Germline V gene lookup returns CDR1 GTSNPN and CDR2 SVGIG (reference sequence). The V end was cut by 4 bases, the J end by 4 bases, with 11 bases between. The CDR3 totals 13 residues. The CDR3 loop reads CAWKRGPGNTIYF. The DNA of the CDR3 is TGTGCCTGGAAAAGGGGCCCGGGAAACACCATATATTTT. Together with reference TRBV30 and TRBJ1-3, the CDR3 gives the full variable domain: SQTIHQWPATLVQPVGSPLSLECTVEGTSNPNLYWYRQAAGRGLQLLFYSVGIGQISSEVPQNLSASRPQDRQFILSSKKLLLSDSGFYLCAWKRGPGNTIYFGEGSWLTVV.

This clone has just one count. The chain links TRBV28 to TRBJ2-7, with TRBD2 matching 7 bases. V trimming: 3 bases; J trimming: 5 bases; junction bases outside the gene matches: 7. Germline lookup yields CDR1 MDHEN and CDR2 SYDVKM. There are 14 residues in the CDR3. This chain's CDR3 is CASSLGGARNEQYF. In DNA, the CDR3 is TGTGCCAGCAGTTTGGGAGGGGCACGTAACGAGCAGTACTTC.

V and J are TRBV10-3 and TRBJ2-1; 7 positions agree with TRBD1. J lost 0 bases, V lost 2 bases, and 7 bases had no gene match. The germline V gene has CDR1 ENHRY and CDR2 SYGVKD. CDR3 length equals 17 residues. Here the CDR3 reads CAISELKGASSYNEQFF. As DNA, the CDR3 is TGTGCCATCAGTGAGCTTAAGGGGGCCAGCTCCTACAATGAGCAGTTCTTC.

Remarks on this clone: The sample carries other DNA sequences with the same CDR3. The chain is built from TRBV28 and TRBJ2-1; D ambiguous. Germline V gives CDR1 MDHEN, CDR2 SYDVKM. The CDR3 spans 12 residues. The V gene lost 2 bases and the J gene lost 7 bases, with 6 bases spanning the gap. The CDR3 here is CASSLGHNEQFF. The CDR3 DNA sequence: TGTGCCAGCAGTTTAGGGCATAATGAGCAGTTCTTC.

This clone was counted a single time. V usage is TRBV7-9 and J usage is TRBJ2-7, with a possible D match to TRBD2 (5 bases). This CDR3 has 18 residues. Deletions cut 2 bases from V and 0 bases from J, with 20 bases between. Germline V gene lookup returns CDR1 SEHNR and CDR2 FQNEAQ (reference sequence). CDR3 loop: CASSLRKDPRRGSYEQYF. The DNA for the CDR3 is TGTGCCAGCAGCTTACGGAAAGATCCCCGTCGGGGCTCCTACGAGCAGTACTTC.

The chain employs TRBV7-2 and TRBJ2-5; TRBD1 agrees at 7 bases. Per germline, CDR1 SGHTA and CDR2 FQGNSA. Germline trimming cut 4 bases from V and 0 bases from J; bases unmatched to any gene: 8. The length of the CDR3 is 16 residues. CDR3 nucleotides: TGTGCCAGCAGCTCGGGACAGCCTCTATACCAAGAGACCCAGTACTTC. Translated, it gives CASSSGQPLYQETQYF.

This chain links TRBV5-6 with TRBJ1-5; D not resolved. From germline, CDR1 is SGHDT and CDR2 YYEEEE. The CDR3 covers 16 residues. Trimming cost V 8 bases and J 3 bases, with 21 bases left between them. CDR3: CASTRDGSLPNQPQHF. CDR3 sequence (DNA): TGTGCCAGTACCCGTGATGGGTCCTTACCCAATCAGCCCCAGCATTTT.

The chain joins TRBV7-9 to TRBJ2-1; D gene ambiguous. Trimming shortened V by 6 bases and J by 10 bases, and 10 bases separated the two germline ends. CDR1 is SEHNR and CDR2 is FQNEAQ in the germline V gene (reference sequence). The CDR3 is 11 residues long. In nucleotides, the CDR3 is TGTGCCAGCAGAAGTGACCAAGAGCAGTTCTTC. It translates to CASRSDQEQFF.

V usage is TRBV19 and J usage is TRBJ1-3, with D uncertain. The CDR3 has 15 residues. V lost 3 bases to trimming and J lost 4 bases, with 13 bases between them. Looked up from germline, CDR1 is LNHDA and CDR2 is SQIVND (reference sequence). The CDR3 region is CASSIEGTQGNTIYF. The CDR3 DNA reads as TGTGCCAGTAGTATTGAGGGAACGCAAGGAAACACCATATATTTT.

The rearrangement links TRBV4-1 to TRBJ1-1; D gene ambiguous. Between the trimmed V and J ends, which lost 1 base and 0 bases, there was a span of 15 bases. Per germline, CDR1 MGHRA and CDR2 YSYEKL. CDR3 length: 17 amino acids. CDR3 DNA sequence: TGCGCCAGCAGCCAAGCACTGAGCGGTCGGATGAACACTGAAGCTTTCTTT. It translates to CASSQALSGRMNTEAFF.